These 27 T cell receptor beta chains were sequenced from one sample in a study of beta chain features in type 1 diabetes. Isolated RNA was reverse transcribed in full, so expressed TCRB transcripts were sequenced. TCRdb's copy holds only in-frame clones and misses some; the assay was immunoSEQ multiplex PCR. The sample lists 970,000 or so clones; around a sixth were seen once. Sequenced: naive CD4+ T cells from blood. Receptor source: a woman aged 18-35 years in good health.

This clone was counted only a few times. The chain uses TRBV6-5 and TRBJ1-1, with TRBD1 matching over 10 bases. The V gene's germline CDR1 is MNHEY and CDR2 SVGAGI. The ends lost 9 bases at V and 6 bases at J; junction bases unmatched: 7. The CDR3 sequence is 13 residues long. The CDR3: CASGDRGESEAFF. The CDR3 DNA sequence: TGTGCCAGTGGGGACAGGGGAGAGTCTGAAGCTTTCTTT.

This clone has only a few counts. This CDR3 reads CASSFVGTTDTQYF. In nucleotides, the CDR3 is TGTGCCAGCAGCTTCGTGGGTACCACAGATACGCAGTATTTT. This chain links TRBV5-4 with TRBJ2-3; D gene ambiguous. The CDR3 has 14 amino acids. Germline-derived CDR1 and CDR2 are SGHNT and YYREEE (reference sequence). Trimming left V 2 bases short and J 2 bases short, with 9 bases between.

This chain uses TRBV28 with TRBJ2-7, with 9 bases aligning to TRBD1. V was clipped by 4 bases and J by 7 bases; unmatched bases: 11. The CDR3 runs 15 residues. CDR1 and CDR2 from the germline V gene are MDHEN and SYDVKM. This CDR3 is CASSSGGTGQEEQYF. CDR3 in DNA: TGTGCCAGCAGTTCAGGCGGGACAGGGCAGGAAGAGCAGTACTTC.

The V gene is TRBV5-1, the J gene TRBJ1-1; D gene ambiguous. CDR3 length: 13 amino acids. Germline V gene data show CDR1 as SGHRS and CDR2 as YFSETQ. The germline V and J ends were trimmed by 2 bases and 11 bases, with 16 bases remaining between them. The CDR3 sequence: CASSLMSVGEAFF. The CDR3 DNA reads as TGCGCCAGCAGCTTAATGTCAGTGGGAGAGGCTTTCTTT.

Only a few counts were recorded for this clone. The same CDR3 arises from other DNA sequences in this sample as well. The gene calls are TRBV6-5 and TRBJ2-7; no clear D gene. This CDR3 spans 13 amino acids. Looked up from germline, CDR1 is MNHEY and CDR2 is SVGAGI. Trimming cost V 0 bases and J 3 bases, with 6 bases left between them. CDR3 loop: CASSYSTSYEQYF. The DNA of the CDR3 is TGTGCCAGCAGTTACTCGACCAGCTACGAGCAGTACTTC.

This clone occurred a few times. This chain connects TRBV10-3 to TRBJ1-2; 7 bases agree with TRBD1. From germline, CDR1 is ENHRY and CDR2 SYGVKD. CDR3 size: 18 residues. Germline trimming cut 1 base from V and 0 bases from J; bases unmatched to any gene: 11. The CDR3: CAISEFFRDSKSNYGYTF. Written as DNA, the CDR3 is TGTGCCATCAGTGAGTTCTTCCGGGACAGCAAATCTAACTATGGCTACACCTTC.

This chain uses TRBV19 with TRBJ2-4; weak D call: TRBD2 (6 bases). The V gene lost 9 bases and the J gene lost 0 bases, with 12 bases spanning the gap. The length of the CDR3 is 14 residues. CDR1 and CDR2 (germline): LNHDA, SQIVND (reference sequence). CDR3 nucleotide sequence: TGTGCCAGGGGGGGTGGCCGAGCCAAAAACATTCAGTACTTC. It specifies CARGGGRAKNIQYF.

This clone was found a few times. The rearrangement uses TRBV27 and TRBJ2-4; 8 bases are shared with TRBD1. V shed 6 bases, J shed 10 bases, and the junction held 17 bases outside the gene matches. The germline gives CDR1 MNHEY, CDR2 SMNVEV (reference sequence). The CDR3 has 16 amino acids. The CDR3 here is CASSPRPAGTGPIQYF. The CDR3 nucleotides are TGTGCCAGCAGCCCGCGACCCGCCGGGACAGGACCTATTCAGTACTTC.

This clone was seen a few times. J is TRBJ1-1 and V is TRBV29-1; perhaps TRBD1 as D (6 bases). V lost 3 bases to trimming and J lost 2 bases, with 10 bases between them. This CDR3 is 13 amino acids long. Per the germline V gene, CDR1 is SQVTM and CDR2 is ANQGSEA. The CDR3 region has the DNA TGCAGCGTTGAGGGACACAAAAACACTGAAGCTTTCTTT. Its protein is CSVEGHKNTEAFF.

This clone has just a few counts. The sample holds other DNA sequences that translate to the same CDR3. The chain combines TRBV5-1 with TRBJ2-1, with D unclear. CDR3 length equals 12 residues. Between the trimmed V and J ends, which lost 0 bases and 5 bases, there was a span of 3 bases. Germline values: CDR1 SGHRS, CDR2 YFSETQ. CDR3 residues: CASSLGNNEQFF. CDR3 nucleotides: TGCGCCAGCAGCTTGGGTAACAATGAGCAGTTCTTC.

The DNA for the CDR3 is TGTGCCAGTGGGGCAGGACGGATGACTGAAGCTTTCTTT. Translating it yields CASGAGRMTEAFF. The rearrangement uses TRBV19 and TRBJ1-1; tentative D call: TRBD1 (5 bases). Trimming pared 8 bases from V and 5 bases from J, leaving 15 bases between. CDR3 size: 13 residues. Germline CDR1 LNHDA, CDR2 SQIVND (reference sequence).

This sequence joins TRBV19 and TRBJ2-1; D is unresolved. Germline values: CDR1 LNHDA, CDR2 SQIVND (reference sequence). V was clipped by 7 bases and J by 3 bases, with 13 bases between them. This CDR3 is built from 14 residues. As DNA, the CDR3 is TGTGCCAGTAACCCAAGGCATGGCTACAATGAGCAGTTCTTC. It is translated as CASNPRHGYNEQFF.

This clone was detected many times. CDR3 in amino acids: CATTNEQFF. The DNA of the CDR3 is TGTGCCACCACTAATGAGCAGTTCTTC. The gene calls are TRBV7-9 and TRBJ2-1; D not resolved. The CDR3 sequence is 9 residues long. Trimming stripped 10 bases from V and 7 bases from J, with 5 bases between. Germline V CDR1 and CDR2: SEHNR, FQNEAQ (reference sequence).

This clone was found a few times. The chain joins TRBV11-1 to TRBJ2-6, with D possibly called TRBD1 or TRBD2 (6 bases each). Trimming removed 3 bases at V and 4 bases at J, with 10 bases between. From germline, CDR1 is SGHAT and CDR2 FQDESV (reference sequence). CDR3 size: 15 residues. CDR3 loop: CASSFGGAGANVLTF. DNA for the CDR3: TGTGCCAGCAGCTTCGGGGGCGCCGGGGCCAACGTCCTGACTTTC.

This clone was recorded a few times. The V gene is TRBV19, the J gene TRBJ1-5; D is uncertain. Germline V gene lookup returns CDR1 LNHDA and CDR2 SQIVND (reference sequence). The V and J ends lost 5 bases and 7 bases respectively, with 18 bases between them. This CDR3 is 15 amino acids long. This CDR3 is CASSFRLTANQPQHF. DNA for the CDR3: TGTGCCAGTAGTTTTCGACTAACAGCAAACCAGCCCCAGCATTTT.

The CDR3 DNA sequence: TGCAGCGTTGGAGGACAGGGGGCTTATTACGAGCAGTACTTC. Protein product: CSVGGQGAYYEQYF. V and J are TRBV29-1 and TRBJ2-7; 11 nucleotides line up with TRBD1. J was trimmed by 4 bases and V by 4 bases; bases with no gene match: 6. This CDR3 spans 14 amino acids. Per germline, CDR1 SQVTM and CDR2 ANQGSEA.

This clone was observed a handful of times. The chain is built from TRBV6-5 and TRBJ2-5, with 8 nucleotides matching TRBD2. With V trimmed by 2 bases and J by 0 bases, 5 bases remained unmatched. Germline CDR1 reads MNHEY; CDR2 reads SVGAGI. The CDR3 loop spans 16 amino acids. The CDR3 region has the DNA TGTGCCAGCAGTTACCGGAGTAGCGGGAACCAAGAGACCCAGTACTTC. It translates to CASSYRSSGNQETQYF.

This clone was counted a few times. CDR3 sequence (DNA): TGTGCCAGCAGCTCAGACAGGGTACGCCACGAAAAACTGTTTTTT. Translated: CASSSDRVRHEKLFF. The chain couples TRBV7-6 to TRBJ1-4, with TRBD1 identical over 7 bases. This CDR3 contains 15 residues. Trimming took 4 bases from V and 8 from J; bases not matched to a gene: 10. Germline loops: CDR1 SGHVS, CDR2 FNYEAQ.

The chain recombines TRBV4-3 with TRBJ2-5; 9 positions match TRBD1. Germline V CDR1 and CDR2: LGHNA, YSLEER. The CDR3 is made up of 17 amino acids. With V trimmed by 6 bases and J by 5 bases, 16 bases remained unmatched. CDR3 residues: CASSQSQDRGSGETQYF. The DNA for the CDR3 is TGCGCCAGCAGTCAAAGCCAGGACAGGGGATCGGGGGAGACCCAGTACTTC.

For this clone: Other DNA sequences in the sample encode the same CDR3. The V call is TRBV14, the J call TRBJ1-5, with 8 positions matching TRBD1. Germline lookup yields CDR1 SGHDN and CDR2 FVKESK. The CDR3 sequence is 12 residues long. The trim removed 4 bases at V and 9 bases at J, leaving 2 bases unmatched. The CDR3 DNA reads TGTGCCAGCAGCCTACAGGGGGGGCCCCAGCATTTT. It codes for CASSLQGGPQHF.

The V call is TRBV29-1, the J call TRBJ2-5, with 14 bases that match TRBD2. Germline lookup yields CDR1 SQVTM and CDR2 ANQGSEA. The CDR3 covers 14 residues. V shed 7 bases, J shed 5 bases, and the junction held 6 bases outside the gene matches. DNA of the CDR3: TGCAGCGGGGGACTAGCGGGAGTTGGGGAGACCCAGTACTTC. This encodes CSGGLAGVGETQYF.

The gene calls are TRBV19 and TRBJ2-2; 8 bases are a match to TRBD1. Germline assignment: CDR1 LNHDA and CDR2 SQIVND (reference sequence). V dropped 3 bases and J dropped 0; count of bases not matched to a gene: 3. This CDR3 contains 16 residues. CDR3 DNA: TGTGCCAGTAGTATCCGACAGGGGACGAACACCGGGGAGCTGTTTTTT. Translation gives CASSIRQGTNTGELFF.

Details on this clone: At one boundary the junction diverges from the germline segment, which might be a read error. The chain links TRBV7-2 to TRBJ2-5, with D unresolved. CDR1 is SGHTA and CDR2 is FQGNSA in the germline V gene. There are 16 residues in the CDR3. This CDR3 is CASSQEFLQVQETQYF. CDR3 nucleotides: TGCGCCAGCAGCCAAGAATTTCTTCAGGTCCAAGAGACCCAGTACTTC.

The CDR3, as DNA: TGTGCCAGCAGTTACGACACATCGACCGGGGAGCTGTTTTTT. This encodes CASSYDTSTGELFF. The genes are TRBV6-5 and TRBJ2-2; D unresolved. The V and J ends lost 2 bases and 5 bases respectively, with 9 bases between them. The CDR3 is made up of 14 amino acids. CDR1 is MNHEY and CDR2 is SVGAGI in the germline V gene.

The V gene is TRBV10-1, the J gene TRBJ2-4, with D perhaps matching TRBD2 (6 bases). The length of the CDR3 is 13 residues. V lost 2 bases and J lost 7, with 9 bases in between. The germline V gene has CDR1 WNHNN and CDR2 SYGVQD (reference sequence). The CDR3 DNA follows: TGCGCCAGCAGTGAGAGTGGAGGGAACATTCAGTACTTC. Translating gives CASSESGGNIQYF.

The rearrangement joins TRBV25-1 to TRBJ2-5; D call uncertain. The CDR3 has 13 amino acids. From germline, CDR1 is MGHDK and CDR2 SYGVNS. V lost 4 bases and J lost 1, with 7 bases in between. CDR3 DNA sequence: TGTGCCAGCAGTGTGACGCTCCAAGAGACCCAGTACTTC. Its translation is CASSVTLQETQYF.

The chain uses TRBV14 and TRBJ2-7; D uncertain. Germline lookup yields CDR1 SGHDN and CDR2 FVKESK. Between the trimmed V and J ends, which lost 0 bases and 3 bases, there was a span of 9 bases. The CDR3 sequence is 14 residues long. The CDR3 protein is CASSQEGLVYEQYF. The CDR3 DNA sequence: TGTGCCAGCAGCCAAGAAGGCTTGGTCTACGAGCAGTACTTC. Together with reference TRBV14 and TRBJ2-7, the CDR3 gives the full variable domain: EAGVTQFPSHSVIEKGQTVTLRCDPISGHDNLYWYRRVMGKEIKFLLHFVKESKQDESGMPNNRFLAERTGGTYSTLKVQPAELEDSGVYFCASSQEGLVYEQYFGPGTRLTVT.